This is a list of T cell receptor beta chains from one sample in a study of CD8+ T cells in alopecia areata. Only in-frame clones appear in the TCRdb table, and some are missing; sequencing was by immunoSEQ multiplex PCR. The table lists some 180,000 clones, about 51% of them singletons. Here the sequenced sample was CD8+ T cells sorted from blood, taken at week 52, from a patient treated with tofacitinib. The origin of the receptors is a human donor with alopecia areata. Each CDR3 is given without its conserved first and last residue.

TRBJ2-3 TRBV30 AWSGVTADTQY
TRBJ1-1 TRBV13 ASARTQGIPEAF
TRBJ1-5 TRBV5-5 ASSLDSRYSNQPQH
TRBJ2-3 TRBV4-3 ASSQRGQGTDTQY
TRBJ1-4 TRBV5-1 ASTLTGGEDEKLF
TRBJ2-5 TRBV15 ATSGRTGGKETQY
TRBJ2-5 TRBV6-6 ASSYVTGGETQY
TRBJ2-5 TRBV29-1 SVEEPGQGRETQY
TRBJ2-5 TRBV19 ASSIRRAQRQETQY
TRBJ2-3 TRBV7-9 ASSALFGTADTQY
TRBJ1-3 TRBV4-2 ASSQEGGGAIY
TRBJ2-1 TRBV13 ASSLSDEQF
TRBJ2-2 TRBV9 ASSANRQGLNTGELF
TRBJ2-3 TRBV2 ARGIVLRGTDTQY
TRBJ2-6 TRBV9 ASSPGSLGANVLT
TRBJ1-6 TRBV30 AWSWGRGSSSYNSPLH
TRBJ2-7 TRBV14 ASSQGPGVHEQY
TRBJ1-5 TRBV5-1 ASSLGGAQGQPQH
TRBJ2-1 TRBV9 ASSVVSGGFYNEQF
TRBJ2-7 TRBV4-1 ASSLNGQGVYEQY
TRBJ1-1 TRBV5-1 ASSLDARANTEAF
TRBJ1-1 TRBV11-2 ASSSTGTYTEAF